This TCR beta chain appears in the sequencing data of a study of regulatory T cells in long-lasting Graves disease. General observations from the study: Newly diagnosed Graves' patients exceeded persistent ones in TCR diversity. Persistent disease preferred TRBV28, TRBJ1-2 and TRBJ2-5; new disease, TRBV20-1 and TRBJ2-1.

Regarding time point: persistent/refractory GD, antithyroid drugs over 5 years with positive TRAb. The TCR library was made from RNA extracted from PBMCs. Diagnoses of Graves' disease were made by American Thyroid Association guidelines. A volume of roughly 9.9 milliliters of peripheral blood was collected in EDTA tubes. CDR3 regions were amplified by Arm-PCR using iRepertoire HTBI primers to build TCR beta libraries. TCRdb fed the multiplex PCR reads into MiXCR, producing one record per CDR3 protein. Of a few hundred thousand distinct CDR3 sequences detected, roughly a fifth appear once; the ten largest clones hold roughly 7%. V shed 4 bases and J 2 bases; nucleotides not matched to a gene: 12. Germline V lookup: CDR1 SGHAT, CDR2 FQNNGV. The CDR3 length is 18 residues. There are many counts of this clonotype. Its antigen remains unknown.

This chain uses TRBV11-2 with TRBJ2-5; 11 bases are shared with TRBD2. This clonotype originated in a female donor with Graves disease. The sample in question was peripheral blood mononuclear cells (PBMCs), obtained when the disease was refractory, from a patient treated with antithyroid drugs. CDR3 bases: TGTGCCAGCAGCTCCCCGCATCTAGCGGGGGGCTTACAAGAGACCCAGTACTTC. This gives the protein CASSSPHLAGGLQETQYF.